This TCR beta chain was captured by sequencing in a study of graft-versus-host responses after intestinal transplantation. Overall study context: Anti-thymocyte globulin served as induction for all recipients, who then took tacrolimus and steroids for approximately 3 years.

A word on this clone: Its antigen remains unidentified. Other DNA sequences from this sample encode an identical CDR3 as well.

The CDR3 is 13 amino acids. The V gene lost 4 bases and the J gene lost 3 bases, with 6 bases spanning the gap. Per germline, CDR1 WSHSY and CDR2 SAAADI. Study-wide results and limits: High graft-versus-host to host-versus-graft clonal ratios were seen in allografts of patients with graft-donor T cell macrochimerism. There was an association between peak levels of circulating GvH clones and early post-transplant HvG declines. GvH clones were found in recipient marrow; some appeared first in ileum or blood.

The assay was immunoSEQ multiplex PCR, and TCRdb's table has in-frame clones only and misses some. The sample has some 76,000 clones; roughly 91% are singletons. The receptor's source is a human donor who was the organ donor for an intestinal transplant. The chain couples TRBV10-2 to TRBJ2-2; no definite D call. Here the sequenced sample was unstimulated CD8+ T cells sorted from spleen or lymph node cells, taken before transplant. The CDR3 spells CASSVWYTGELFF. Written as DNA, the CDR3 is TGCGCCAGCAGTGTTTGGTACACCGGGGAGCTGTTTTTT.